This TCR beta chain is from a study of blood T cell repertoires in COVID-19. Overall study: COVID-19 samples collected from the United States, Italy and Spain covered acute and convalescent phases. From T cells, B-cell-depleted T cells, or PBMCs came the material, which was cDNA or gDNA.

V was trimmed by 1 base and J by 0 bases, leaving 16 bases between them. CDR3 length: 17 residues. Germline assignment: CDR1 SGHRS and CDR2 YFSETQ. Seattle cases were enrolled at active infection and followed longitudinally. Per the original data handling: Quantification of nucleated cells was approximated via reference gene primer amplification. Method: immunoSEQ multiplex PCR; TCRdb's copy keeps in-frame clones and lacks some. V, J and clone size are those of that table, while D and trimming were read from the DNA. The sample shows almost 400,000 clones, roughly 86% of them seen only once. The sequencing input was peripheral blood. This TCR was sampled from a woman aged 60 to 75 with COVID-19, enrolled during active disease. The chain has TRBV5-1 and TRBJ1-1, with a weak D call TRBD1 (5 bases). The DNA of the CDR3 is TGCGCCAGCAGCTTGTTCCAGGGTAAATCCCTGAACACTGAAGCTTTCTTT. This translates into CASSLFQGKSLNTEAFF.